One sample yielded the 8 T cell receptor beta chains listed below, sequenced in a study of patients and donors after allogeneic stem cell transplantation. MiXCR, applied by TCRdb to the RT-PCR reads, yields one record per CDR3 protein. The profile shows 200,000 to 250,000 distinct CDR3 sequences, roughly 15% of them singletons. The sequenced material came from blood, either unsorted or a sorted T cell fraction (not recorded which). The receptors stem from a human donor who was either an allogeneic HSCT recipient or a stem cell or donor lymphocyte infusion donor (not recorded which). It is not recorded whose cells these are; they may come from a transplant donor.

The genes are TRBV20-1 and TRBJ1-1; D is undetermined. The CDR3 length is 14 residues. Trimming took off 3 bases at V and 1 base at J, with 12 bases between the two ends. The germline CDR1 and CDR2 sequences are DFQATT and SNEGSKA (reference sequence). CDR3 amino acids: CSASRTAKNTEAFF. In nucleotides, the CDR3 is TGCAGTGCTAGTAGAACTGCCAAGAACACTGAAGCTTTCTTT.

This clonotype was found many times. The chain links TRBV5-1 to TRBJ1-1; D is possibly TRBD1 (6 bases). CDR1 and CDR2 from the germline V gene are SGHRS and YFSETQ. The V end was cut by 1 base, the J end by 4 bases, with 8 bases between. There are 13 residues in the CDR3. The CDR3 sequence: CASSLPRGTEAFF. For the CDR3, the DNA is TGCGCCAGCAGCTTGCCCAGGGGCACTGAAGCTTTCTTT.

This clonotype was picked up a small number of times. The CDR3 nucleotides read TGTGCCAGTAGTAGCCAATATAGCAATCAGCCCCAGCATTTT. Translated, it gives CASSSQYSNQPQHF. The gene calls are TRBV19 and TRBJ1-5; no clear D gene. CDR3 length: 14 amino acids. The germline gives CDR1 LNHDA, CDR2 SQIVND (reference sequence). V lost 4 bases and J lost 0, with 7 bases in between.

This clonotype appeared a few times. The chain uses TRBV5-1 and TRBJ1-4; no reliable D call. Deletions cut 4 bases from V and 7 bases from J, with 14 bases between. The CDR3 is 14 residues long. CDR1 is SGHRS and CDR2 is YFSETQ in the germline V gene. For the CDR3, the DNA is TGCGCCAGCAGCATAGAGCCCAGGACTGAAAAACTGTTTTTT. Protein: CASSIEPRTEKLFF.

This chain uses TRBV6-5 with TRBJ2-3; D remains ambiguous. V shed 0 bases and J shed 2 bases, with 9 bases lying between them. Looked up from germline, CDR1 is MNHEY and CDR2 is SVGAGI. This CDR3 is built from 15 residues. The CDR3 sequence: CASSYSEFTTDTQYF. The CDR3 bases are TGTGCCAGCAGTTACTCGGAATTTACCACAGATACGCAGTATTTT.

The CDR3, as DNA: TGTGCCAGCACTTTCGGGGGGGCCCAAGAGACCCAGTACTTC. Residues: CASTFGGAQETQYF. The V call is TRBV28, the J call TRBJ2-5; 8 positions agree with TRBD2. Germline V gene lookup returns CDR1 MDHEN and CDR2 SYDVKM. The CDR3 runs to 14 residues. The ends lost 7 bases at V and 1 base at J; junction bases unmatched: 5. The full variable domain, with the rest looked up from reference TRBV28 and TRBJ2-5, is DVKVTQSSRYLVKRTGEKVFLECVQDMDHENMFWYRQDPGLGLRLIYFSYDVKMKEKGDIPEGYSVSREKKERFSLILESASTNQTSMYLCASTFGGAQETQYFGPGTRLLVL.

This clonotype was counted many times. This chain joins TRBV7-3 and TRBJ2-1, with D possibly TRBD1 on 6 matching bases. V lost 0 bases and J 7 bases, leaving 16 bases between the germline ends. Per germline, CDR1 SGHTA and CDR2 FQGTGA. CDR3 length: 16 amino acids. In DNA, the CDR3 is TGTGCCAGCAGCTTAACGGGGGCAGGGACCTTTAATGAGCAGTTCTTC. This encodes CASSLTGAGTFNEQFF.

The sample holds a few counts of this clonotype. The CDR3, as DNA: TGTGCCAGCAGCTTATCCTGGGGGTCTGGAAACACCATATATTTT. Amino acids: CASSLSWGSGNTIYF. The chain is built from TRBV7-9 and TRBJ1-3; D is perhaps TRBD1 (5 bases). V gave up 2 bases and J gave up 1 base, with 9 bases separating them. The CDR3 is made up of 15 amino acids. CDR1 is SEHNR and CDR2 is FQNEAQ in the germline V gene (reference sequence).